Each of the 23 T cell receptor beta chains below was sequenced from the same sample in a study of blood T cell repertoires in COVID-19. Profiling relied on immunoSEQ multiplex PCR, and the TCRdb table lists in-frame clones only, not all of them. Counted here are 140,000 to 150,000 clones, about nine tenths occurring once; the ten biggest clones make up about 4.1%. Sequenced: PBMCs or T cells enriched from blood (not recorded which). The receptor source for this set is a man aged 50 to 60 who had recovered from COVID-19.

The chain uses TRBV15 and TRBJ1-1, with D hard to call. The CDR3 runs to 15 residues. The V end lost 0 bases, the J end lost 4 bases, and 12 bases lay between the germline ends. CDR1 and CDR2 (germline): LNHNV, YYDKDF (reference sequence). CDR3 coding DNA: TGTGCCACCAGCAGAGATTTGATTATCGGCACTGAAGCTTTCTTT. Its protein is CATSRDLIIGTEAFF.

The chain carries TRBV5-1 and TRBJ2-1; D gene uncertain. There are 13 residues in the CDR3. Per the germline V gene, CDR1 is SGHRS and CDR2 is YFSETQ. With 0 bases removed from V and 3 bases from J, the gap between germline ends came to 4 bases. The CDR3 reads CASSLVSYNEQFF. The CDR3 bases are TGCGCCAGCAGCTTGGTTAGCTACAATGAGCAGTTCTTC.

The CDR3 coding sequence is TGCGCCAGCAGCTGGAAGGGACAGGCACTGGGGGAAAAACTGTTTTTT. It specifies CASSWKGQALGEKLFF. The genes are TRBV5-1 and TRBJ1-4; the match to TRBD1 covers 8 bases. Germline CDR1 SGHRS, CDR2 YFSETQ. CDR3 size: 16 residues. V shed 3 bases and J 8 bases; nucleotides not matched to a gene: 12.

The chain has TRBV27 and TRBJ1-2; 7 positions match TRBD1. The CDR3 consists of 14 residues. CDR1 is MNHEY, CDR2 SMNVEV, per germline (reference sequence). V trimming: 1 base; J trimming: 6 bases; junction bases outside the gene matches: 5. CDR3 in amino acids: CASSLYRQGHGYTF. The CDR3 DNA reads TGTGCCAGCAGTTTATACCGACAGGGACATGGCTACACCTTC.

This clone turned up a few times. This rearrangement joins TRBV19 to TRBJ1-1, with D maybe TRBD1 (6 bases). There are 15 residues in the CDR3. Germline lookup yields CDR1 LNHDA and CDR2 SQIVND (reference sequence). V was cut by 1 base and J by 6 bases, with 15 bases left in between. The CDR3: CASSIVNRAGAEAFF. The DNA for the CDR3 is TGTGCCAGTAGTATAGTCAACAGGGCGGGCGCTGAAGCTTTCTTT.

The genes are TRBV19 and TRBJ2-2; 9 nucleotides agree with TRBD1. V was pared by 4 bases and J by 4 bases, with 10 bases of the junction left unmatched. Germline values: CDR1 LNHDA, CDR2 SQIVND (reference sequence). The CDR3 extends over 17 amino acids. The CDR3: CASSRPPGTGLTGELFF. CDR3 sequence (DNA): TGTGCCAGTAGTAGGCCTCCCGGGACAGGGCTCACCGGGGAGCTGTTTTTT.

The chain employs TRBV28 and TRBJ2-2; TRBD2 matches at 7 bases. The CDR3 contains 14 residues. Trimming cost V 1 base and J 7 bases; bases outside gene matches: 3. The V gene's germline CDR1 is MDHEN and CDR2 SYDVKM. As DNA, the CDR3 is TGTGCCAGCAGTTTATCGACTAGCTACGGGGAGCTGTTTTTT. Protein product: CASSLSTSYGELFF.

The V and J genes are TRBV18 and TRBJ2-1; no clear D gene. CDR1 and CDR2 (germline): KGHSH, LQKENI. This CDR3 is built from 13 residues. The germline V and J ends were trimmed by 3 bases and 5 bases, with 8 bases remaining between them. Written as DNA, the CDR3 is TGTGCCAGCTCACCTCGGCGGAACAATGAGCAGTTCTTC. It codes for CASSPRRNNEQFF.

V is TRBV2 and J is TRBJ1-5; 8 nucleotides match TRBD1. In germline, CDR1 is SNHLY, CDR2 FYNNEI. The ends lost 6 bases at V and 2 bases at J; junction bases unmatched: 6. This CDR3 is built from 15 residues. The CDR3 DNA follows: TGTGCCAGCAGATTACAGGGGGTACGCAATCAGCCCCAGCATTTT. This gives the protein CASRLQGVRNQPQHF.

This sequence joins TRBV7-2 and TRBJ2-2, with a possible D match to TRBD2 (6 bases). Trimming took off 6 bases at V and 0 bases at J, with 11 bases between the two ends. CDR3 length: 15 residues. Germline lookup yields CDR1 SGHTA and CDR2 FQGNSA. The CDR3: CASRSGLTNTGELFF. CDR3 bases: TGTGCCAGCAGAAGCGGACTAACGAACACCGGGGAGCTGTTTTTT.

As concerns this clone: The sample contains more than one DNA sequence encoding this CDR3. The V and J genes are TRBV18 and TRBJ1-5; 7 bases are a match to TRBD1. With V trimmed by 3 bases and J by 1 base, 3 bases remained unmatched. There are 15 residues in the CDR3. From germline, CDR1 is KGHSH and CDR2 LQKENI. The DNA for the CDR3 is TGTGCCAGCTCACCTGGGACAGCCAGCAATCAGCCCCAGCATTTT. Translating it yields CASSPGTASNQPQHF.

This clone was detected a few times. This chain connects TRBV13 to TRBJ2-3; 7 bases align to TRBD2. CDR3 size: 14 residues. Germline V lookup: CDR1 PRHDT, CDR2 FYEKMQ (reference sequence). V was clipped by 3 bases and J by 2 bases; unmatched bases: 2. CDR3 sequence reads: CASSFGGYTDTQYF. The CDR3 bases are TGTGCCAGCAGCTTCGGGGGGTACACAGATACGCAGTATTTT.

The chain joins TRBV25-1 to TRBJ1-2, with 10 nucleotides matching TRBD1. V lost 5 bases to trimming and J lost 4 bases; unmatched junction nucleotides: 10. The CDR3 extends over 16 amino acids. Per germline, CDR1 MGHDK and CDR2 SYGVNS. As DNA, the CDR3 is TGTGCCAGCAGTACCCTGGGACAGGGGCGGGCCTATGGCTACACCTTC. As protein: CASSTLGQGRAYGYTF.

This chain uses TRBV5-8 with TRBJ1-2; D not certain. The germline V gene has CDR1 SGHTS and CDR2 YDEGEE. With 9 bases removed from V and 0 bases from J, the gap between germline ends came to 24 bases. The CDR3 is made up of 17 amino acids. CDR3 nucleotides: TGTGCCACGAGAAAACCGGACGGACTGAGAGCTAACTATGGCTACACCTTC. Translation: CATRKPDGLRANYGYTF.

V and J are TRBV5-6 and TRBJ2-3; 7 nucleotides line up with TRBD1. Germline CDR1 is SGHDT and CDR2 is YYEEEE. V shed 5 bases, J shed 4 bases, and the junction held 4 bases outside the gene matches. This CDR3 region has 13 residues. Written as DNA, the CDR3 is TGTGCCAGCAGAAAAACAGGGGCAGATACGCAGTATTTT. Translation: CASRKTGADTQYF.

This clone appeared once. This chain connects TRBV29-1 to TRBJ1-1; D is possibly TRBD1 (5 bases). The V gene's germline CDR1 is SQVTM and CDR2 ANQGSEA. The ends were cut back, 4 bases at V and 6 bases at J, with 15 bases in the middle. The length of the CDR3 is 13 residues. In nucleotides, the CDR3 is TGCAGCGTTGGGACACTGGTTTTGGCTGAAGCTTTCTTT. This sequence encodes CSVGTLVLAEAFF.

The chain links TRBV5-1 to TRBJ2-7, with 7 bases aligning to TRBD1. The germline V gene has CDR1 SGHRS and CDR2 YFSETQ. This CDR3 spans 15 amino acids. V gave up 4 bases and J gave up 2 bases; unmatched junction bases: 9. The CDR3 reads CASSPKTGLAYEQYV. The CDR3 DNA sequence: TGCGCCAGCAGCCCAAAGACAGGGCTCGCCTACGAGCAGTACGTC.

The CDR3 reads CASSQRTGMGEAFF. Written as DNA, the CDR3 is TGTGCCAGCTCACAACGGACGGGGATGGGTGAAGCTTTCTTT. The chain links TRBV18 to TRBJ1-1; no clear D. V gave up 4 bases and J gave up 7 bases, with 16 bases separating them. The germline V gene has CDR1 KGHSH and CDR2 LQKENI. This CDR3 comprises 14 residues.

This chain joins TRBV7-3 and TRBJ1-1; the D is unclear. CDR1 and CDR2 (germline): SGHTA, FQGTGA. V lost 2 bases to trimming and J lost 4 bases, with 11 bases between them. The CDR3 runs 14 residues. The CDR3 spells CASSLRDGLTEAFF. The CDR3, as DNA: TGTGCCAGCAGCTTACGAGATGGTCTCACTGAAGCTTTCTTT.

The chain links TRBV7-2 to TRBJ2-7; D is perhaps TRBD1 (6 bases). Germline assignment: CDR1 SGHTA and CDR2 FQGNSA. V lost 5 bases to trimming and J lost 6 bases, with 20 bases between them. The CDR3 sequence is 15 residues long. CDR3 sequence (DNA): TGTGCCAGCAGCGCCCTCCCCACAGGGTCGGGCGAGCAGTACTTC. This encodes CASSALPTGSGEQYF.

The V gene is TRBV5-5, the J gene TRBJ1-1; 7 bases match TRBD1. This CDR3 has 16 residues. The germline V gene encodes CDR1 SGHKS and CDR2 YYEKEE (reference sequence). V was pared by 2 bases and J by 4 bases, with 11 bases of the junction left unmatched. The CDR3 spells CASSFRGRGVVTEAFF. CDR3 in DNA: TGTGCCAGCAGCTTTAGGGGCAGGGGGGTTGTCACTGAAGCTTTCTTT.

The V and J genes are TRBV5-5 and TRBJ2-2; perhaps TRBD1 as D (6 bases). Trimming removed 5 bases at V and 6 bases at J, with 14 bases between. CDR1 SGHKS and CDR2 YYEKEE come from the germline V gene (reference sequence). The CDR3 extends over 14 amino acids. Here the CDR3 reads CASRVNRDSGELFF. The CDR3 DNA follows: TGTGCCAGCAGAGTAAACAGGGATTCCGGGGAGCTGTTTTTT.

The sample holds one count of this clone. The chain uses TRBV18 and TRBJ1-1, with TRBD1 identical over 8 bases. The V and J ends lost 2 bases and 6 bases, in that order; junction bases with no gene match: 8. CDR1 and CDR2 (germline): KGHSH, LQKENI. This CDR3 is 15 amino acids long. The CDR3 DNA reads as TGTGCCAGCTCACCAAGCACAGGGGGAGGCTCTGAAGCTTTCTTT. Its protein is CASSPSTGGGSEAFF. The whole variable domain, filled in from reference TRBV18 and TRBJ1-1, reads NAGVMQNPRHLVRRRGQEARLRCSPMKGHSHVYWYRQLPEEGLKFMVYLQKENIIDESGMPKERFSAEFPKEGPSILRIQQVVRGDSAAYFCASSPSTGGGSEAFFGQGTRLTVV.